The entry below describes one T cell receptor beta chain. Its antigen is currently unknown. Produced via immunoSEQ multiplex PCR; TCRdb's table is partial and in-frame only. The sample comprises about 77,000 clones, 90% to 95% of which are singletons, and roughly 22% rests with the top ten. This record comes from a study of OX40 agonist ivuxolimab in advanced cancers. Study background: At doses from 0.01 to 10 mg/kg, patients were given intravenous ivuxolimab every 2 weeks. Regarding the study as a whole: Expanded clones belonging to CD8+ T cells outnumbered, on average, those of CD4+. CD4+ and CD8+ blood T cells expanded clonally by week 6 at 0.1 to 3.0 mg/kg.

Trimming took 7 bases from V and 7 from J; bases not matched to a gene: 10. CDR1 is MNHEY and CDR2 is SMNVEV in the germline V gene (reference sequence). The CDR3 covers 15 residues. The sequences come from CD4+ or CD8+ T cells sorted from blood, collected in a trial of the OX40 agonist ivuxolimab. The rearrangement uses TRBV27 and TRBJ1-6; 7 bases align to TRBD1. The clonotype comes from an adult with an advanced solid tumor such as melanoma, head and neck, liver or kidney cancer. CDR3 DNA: TGTGCCAGCATGTCCTTAGGACAGGCAAATTCACCCCTCCACTTT. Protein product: CASMSLGQANSPLHF.